The rows below give T cell receptor beta chains drawn from one sample of a study of blood T cell repertoires in COVID-19. TCRdb keeps only in-frame clones here, not all; method: immunoSEQ multiplex PCR. The sample has roughly 200,000 clones, roughly 91% seen once. The material sequenced was PBMCs or T cells enriched from blood (not recorded which). These receptors were taken from a man under 40 in a cohort exposed to, infected with or recovered from COVID-19 (not recorded which). CDR3s include the opening cysteine and the closing phenylalanine or tryptophan. Clone size is given for some rows only: seen once, a few or many times, or a class if the clone is expanded.

V gene: TRBV27; clone size: -; J gene: TRBJ1-5; CDR3 protein: CASSLKQGSNQPQHF
V gene: TRBV28; clone size: -; J gene: TRBJ2-7; CDR3 protein: CASSFYRAGYEQYF
V gene: TRBV29-1; clone size: -; J gene: TRBJ1-1; CDR3 protein: CSVDQGAQAFF
V gene: TRBV18; clone size: -; J gene: TRBJ2-2; CDR3 protein: CASSPTGALNTGELFF
V gene: TRBV2; clone size: -; J gene: TRBJ1-3; CDR3 protein: CASNQGLSISGNTIYF
V gene: TRBV3-1/TRBV3-2; clone size: many; J gene: TRBJ2-3; CDR3 protein: CASSRYRTSGSRSTDTQYF
V gene: TRBV18; clone size: -; J gene: TRBJ1-1; CDR3 protein: CASSPGRGRTEAFF
V gene: TRBV25-1; clone size: -; J gene: TRBJ1-4; CDR3 protein: CASRDRRNEKLFF
V gene: TRBV27; clone size: -; J gene: TRBJ1-4; CDR3 protein: CASSPSLTNEKLFF
V gene: TRBV6-6; clone size: -; J gene: TRBJ1-5; CDR3 protein: CASSYGTGGSNQPQHF
V gene: TRBV7-8; clone size: -; J gene: TRBJ2-7; CDR3 protein: CASSLGTGTPNDF
V gene: TRBV28; clone size: -; J gene: TRBJ2-1; CDR3 protein: CASSTAWDSGAYNEQFF
V gene: TRBV9; clone size: once; J gene: TRBJ1-6; CDR3 protein: CASSVAIGEGSPLHF
V gene: TRBV5-1; clone size: -; J gene: TRBJ1-1; CDR3 protein: CASSLKPQGNTEAFF
V gene: TRBV6-5; clone size: -; J gene: TRBJ2-5; CDR3 protein: CASSYLGEETQYF
V gene: TRBV21-1; clone size: many; J gene: TRBJ1-6; CDR3 protein: CASIGGGEGYNSPLHF